The text below deals with one T cell receptor (beta chain). These data are taken from a study of blood T cell repertoires in COVID-19. Original handling: Researchers report that nucleated cell counts were estimated from reference gene primer amplification. Sequenced by immunoSEQ multiplex PCR; TCRdb stores in-frame clones only, minus some. Clone size and V and J calls were adopted from that table, with D and trimming inferred from the DNA. The sample records 190,000 or so clones, around 90% being singletons. Those who participated ranged in age from roughly 18 to 89 years and resided in 20 to 25 US areas. The recovered donors of Cohort 3 showed two negative PCRs, clearance, or symptom resolution. Per germline, CDR1 SGDLS and CDR2 YYNGEE. Trimming shortened V by 0 bases and J by 0 bases, and 9 bases separated the two germline ends. The CDR3 extends over 15 amino acids.

Sequencing was performed on PBMCs or T cells enriched from blood (not recorded which). J is TRBJ1-1 and V is TRBV9; D call uncertain. This TCR derives from a young woman who had recovered from COVID-19. In DNA form, the CDR3 reads TGTGCCAGCAGCGTAGGAGCCCAACTGAACACTGAAGCTTTCTTT. This encodes CASSVGAQLNTEAFF. Full variable domain (outside the CDR3, taken from reference TRBV9 and TRBJ1-1): DSGVTQTPKHLITATGQRVTLRCSPRSGDLSVYWYQQSLDQGLQFLIQYYNGEERAKGNILERFSAQQFPDLHSELNLSSLELGDSALYFCASSVGAQLNTEAFFGQGTRLTVV.